This T cell receptor (beta chain) appears in the sequencing data of a study of blood T cell repertoires in COVID-19. For the study at large: Spain, Italy and the United States supplied samples that represented acute and convalescent COVID-19. T cells, B-cell-depleted T cells, or PBMCs provided the cDNA or gDNA that served as material.

Between the trimmed V and J ends, which lost 7 bases and 4 bases, there was a span of 12 bases. The CDR3 runs 13 residues. Germline V gene sequence: CDR1 MGHDK, CDR2 SYGVNS. Original processing notes: Amplification from reference gene primers served as the basis for estimated nucleated cell counts. Clones were read by immunoSEQ multiplex PCR, and TCRdb kept only the in-frame ones, dropping some. V and J calls and clone size are copied from that table; D and trimming were computed from the DNA. The sample yields 300,000 or so clones, more than 85% seen once. The sequencing sample was made of peripheral blood. The V call is TRBV25-1, the J call TRBJ2-3; D is possibly TRBD2 (5 bases). The origin of this receptor is a man in his sixties or seventies with acute or convalescent COVID-19. The CDR3 DNA reads TGTGCCAGCACAACTCCCGGGGCAGATACGCAGTATTTT. This encodes CASTTPGADTQYF.